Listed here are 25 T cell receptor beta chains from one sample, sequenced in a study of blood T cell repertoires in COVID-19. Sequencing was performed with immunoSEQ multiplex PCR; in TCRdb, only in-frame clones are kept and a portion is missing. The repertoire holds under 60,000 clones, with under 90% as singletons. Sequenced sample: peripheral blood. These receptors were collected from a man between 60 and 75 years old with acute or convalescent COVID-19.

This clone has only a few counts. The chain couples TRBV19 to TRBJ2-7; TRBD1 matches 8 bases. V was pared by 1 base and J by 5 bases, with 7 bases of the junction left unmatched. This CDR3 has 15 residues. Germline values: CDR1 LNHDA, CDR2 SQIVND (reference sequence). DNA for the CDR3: TGTGCCAGTAGTATAGGGACAGGGAATGGAAACGAGCAGTACTTC. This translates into CASSIGTGNGNEQYF. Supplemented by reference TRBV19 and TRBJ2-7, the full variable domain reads DGGITQSPKYLFRKEGQNVTLSCEQNLNHDAMYWYRQDPGQGLRLIYYSQIVNDFQKGDIAEGYSVSREKKESFPLTVTSAQKNPTAFYLCASSIGTGNGNEQYFGPGTRLTVT.

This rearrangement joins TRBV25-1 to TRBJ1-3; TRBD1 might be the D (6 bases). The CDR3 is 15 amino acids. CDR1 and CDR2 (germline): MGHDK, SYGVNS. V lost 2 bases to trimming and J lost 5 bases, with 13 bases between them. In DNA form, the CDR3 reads TGTGCCAGCAGTGAAGACAGGCTCTGGAGAAACACCATATATTTT. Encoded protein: CASSEDRLWRNTIYF.

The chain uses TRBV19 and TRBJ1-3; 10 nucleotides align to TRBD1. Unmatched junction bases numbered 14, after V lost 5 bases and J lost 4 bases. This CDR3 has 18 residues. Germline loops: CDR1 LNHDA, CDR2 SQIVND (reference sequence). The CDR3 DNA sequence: TGTGCCAGTAGTGCGGGACAGGGGAGAGTCGATCTAGGAAACACCATATATTTT. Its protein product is CASSAGQGRVDLGNTIYF.

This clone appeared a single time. CDR3 in DNA: TGCAGCGGGATGGACAGGCGGAACACTGAAGCTTTCTTT. This encodes CSGMDRRNTEAFF. This chain links TRBV29-1 with TRBJ1-1; 7 bases are a match to TRBD1. Germline V lookup: CDR1 SQVTM, CDR2 ANQGSEA. This CDR3 region has 13 residues. The V segment lost 7 bases and the J segment 1 base; nucleotides outside the gene matches: 6.

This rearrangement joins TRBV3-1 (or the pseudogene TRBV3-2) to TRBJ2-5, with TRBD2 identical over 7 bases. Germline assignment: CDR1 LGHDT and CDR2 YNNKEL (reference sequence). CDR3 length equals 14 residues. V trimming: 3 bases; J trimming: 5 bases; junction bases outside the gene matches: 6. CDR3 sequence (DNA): TGTGCCAGCAGCCATCGGGGGGTGTGGGAGACCCAGTACTTC. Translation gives CASSHRGVWETQYF.

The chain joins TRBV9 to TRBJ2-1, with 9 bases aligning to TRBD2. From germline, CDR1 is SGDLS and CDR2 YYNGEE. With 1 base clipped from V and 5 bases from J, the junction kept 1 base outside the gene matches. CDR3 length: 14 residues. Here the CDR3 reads CASSVLAGDNEQFF. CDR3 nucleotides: TGTGCCAGCAGCGTATTAGCGGGGGACAATGAGCAGTTCTTC. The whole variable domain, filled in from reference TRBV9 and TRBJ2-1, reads DSGVTQTPKHLITATGQRVTLRCSPRSGDLSVYWYQQSLDQGLQFLIQYYNGEERAKGNILERFSAQQFPDLHSELNLSSLELGDSALYFCASSVLAGDNEQFFGPGTRLTVL.

The CDR3 nucleotides read TGTGCCAGCACGGGGGTAATTAACTATGGCTACACCTTC. As protein: CASTGVINYGYTF. V usage is TRBV28 and J usage is TRBJ1-2; weak D call: TRBD1 (5 bases). Trimming removed 7 bases at V and 1 base at J, with 10 bases between. Per the germline V gene, CDR1 is MDHEN and CDR2 is SYDVKM. The CDR3 is 13 residues long.

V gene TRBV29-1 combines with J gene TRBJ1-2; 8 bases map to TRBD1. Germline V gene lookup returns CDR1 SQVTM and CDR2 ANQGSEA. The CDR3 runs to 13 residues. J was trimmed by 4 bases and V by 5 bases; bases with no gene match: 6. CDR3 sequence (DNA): TGCAGCGTTTCAGGACAGGGACCCTATGGCTACACCTTC. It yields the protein CSVSGQGPYGYTF. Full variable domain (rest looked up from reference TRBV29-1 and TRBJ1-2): SAVISQKPSRDICQRGTSLTIQCQVDSQVTMMFWYRQQPGQSLTLIATANQGSEATYESGFVIDKFPISRPNLTFSTLTVSNMSPEDSSIYLCSVSGQGPYGYTFGSGTRLTVV.

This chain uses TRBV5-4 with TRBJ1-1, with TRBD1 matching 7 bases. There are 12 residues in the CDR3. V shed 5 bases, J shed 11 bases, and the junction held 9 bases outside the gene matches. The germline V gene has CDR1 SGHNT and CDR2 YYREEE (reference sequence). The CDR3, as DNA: TGTGCCAGCAGTAATGAGGGGGCGAAGGCTTTCTTT. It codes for CASSNEGAKAFF.

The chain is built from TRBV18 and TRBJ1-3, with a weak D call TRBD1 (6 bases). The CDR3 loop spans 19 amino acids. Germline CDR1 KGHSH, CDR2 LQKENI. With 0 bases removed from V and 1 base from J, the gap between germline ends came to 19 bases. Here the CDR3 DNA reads TGTGCCAGCTCACCACCGGGGGCCGCAAACATGGCTTCTGGAAACACCATATATTTT. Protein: CASSPPGAANMASGNTIYF.

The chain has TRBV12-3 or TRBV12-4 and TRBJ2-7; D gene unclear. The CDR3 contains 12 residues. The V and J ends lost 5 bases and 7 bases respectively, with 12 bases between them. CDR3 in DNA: TGTGCCAGCAGTCCCACGACCGGGGAGCAGTACTTC. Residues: CASSPTTGEQYF.

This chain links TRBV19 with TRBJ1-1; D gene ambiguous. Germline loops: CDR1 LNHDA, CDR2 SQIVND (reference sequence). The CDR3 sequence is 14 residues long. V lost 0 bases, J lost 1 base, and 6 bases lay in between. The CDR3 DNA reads TGTGCCAGTAGTATAGATCTCGGGAACACTGAAGCTTTCTTT. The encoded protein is CASSIDLGNTEAFF.

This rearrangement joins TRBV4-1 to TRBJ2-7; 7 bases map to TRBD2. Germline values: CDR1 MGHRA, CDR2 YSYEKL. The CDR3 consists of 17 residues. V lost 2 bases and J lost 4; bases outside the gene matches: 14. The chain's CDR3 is CASSQNPPSGRTYEQYF. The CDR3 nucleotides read TGCGCCAGCAGCCAAAACCCCCCTAGCGGAAGAACTTACGAGCAGTACTTC.

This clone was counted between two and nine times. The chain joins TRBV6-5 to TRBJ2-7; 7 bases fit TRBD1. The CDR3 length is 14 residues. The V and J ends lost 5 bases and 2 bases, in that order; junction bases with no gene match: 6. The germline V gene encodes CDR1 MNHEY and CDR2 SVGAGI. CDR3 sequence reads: CASSSSDRTYEQYF. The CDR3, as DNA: TGTGCCAGCAGTAGCTCGGACAGGACCTACGAGCAGTACTTC.

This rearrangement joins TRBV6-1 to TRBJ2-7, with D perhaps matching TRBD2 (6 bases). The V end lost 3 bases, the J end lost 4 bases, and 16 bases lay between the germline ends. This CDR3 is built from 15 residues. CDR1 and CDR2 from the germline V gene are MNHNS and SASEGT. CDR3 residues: CASSEGDSYPYEQYF. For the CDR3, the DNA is TGTGCCAGCAGTGAGGGGGACTCCTACCCTTACGAGCAGTACTTC.

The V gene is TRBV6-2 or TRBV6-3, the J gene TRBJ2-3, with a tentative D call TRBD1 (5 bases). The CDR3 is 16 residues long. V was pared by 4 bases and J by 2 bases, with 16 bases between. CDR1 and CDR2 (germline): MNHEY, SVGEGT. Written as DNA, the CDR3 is TGTGCCAGCAGTTCCCCCAGGGTCTACTACACAGATACGCAGTATTTT. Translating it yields CASSSPRVYYTDTQYF.

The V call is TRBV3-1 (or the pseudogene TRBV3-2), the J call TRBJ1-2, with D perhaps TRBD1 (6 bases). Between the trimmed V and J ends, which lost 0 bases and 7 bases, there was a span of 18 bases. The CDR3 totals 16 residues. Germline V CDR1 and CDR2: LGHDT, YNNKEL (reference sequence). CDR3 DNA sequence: TGTGCCAGCAGCCAAGAACAACAGGGCCTGCTTGGTGGCTACACCTTC. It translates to CASSQEQQGLLGGYTF.

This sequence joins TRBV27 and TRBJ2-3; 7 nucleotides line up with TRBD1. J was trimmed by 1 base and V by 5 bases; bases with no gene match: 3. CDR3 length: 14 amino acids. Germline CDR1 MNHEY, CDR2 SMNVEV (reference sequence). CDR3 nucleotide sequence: TGTGCCAGCAGTCCAGGACAGGGCACAGATACGCAGTATTTT. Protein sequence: CASSPGQGTDTQYF.

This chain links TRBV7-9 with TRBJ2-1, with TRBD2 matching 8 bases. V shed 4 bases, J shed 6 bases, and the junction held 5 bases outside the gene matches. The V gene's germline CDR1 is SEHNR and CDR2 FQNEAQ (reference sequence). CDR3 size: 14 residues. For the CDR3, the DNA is TGTGCCAGCAGCTCTTCCAGCGGGGGCAATGAGCAGTTCTTC. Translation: CASSSSSGGNEQFF.

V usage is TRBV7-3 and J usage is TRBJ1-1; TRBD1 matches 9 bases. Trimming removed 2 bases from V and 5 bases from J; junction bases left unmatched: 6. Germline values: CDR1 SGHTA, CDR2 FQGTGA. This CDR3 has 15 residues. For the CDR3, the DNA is TGTGCCAGCAGCTTACACACAGGGGGCGCGACTGAAGCTTTCTTT. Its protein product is CASSLHTGGATEAFF.

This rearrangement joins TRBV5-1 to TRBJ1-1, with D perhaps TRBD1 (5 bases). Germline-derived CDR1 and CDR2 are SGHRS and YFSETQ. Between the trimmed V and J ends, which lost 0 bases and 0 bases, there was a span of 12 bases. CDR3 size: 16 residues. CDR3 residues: CASSLEGAAMNTEAFF. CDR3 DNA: TGCGCCAGCAGCTTGGAAGGGGCAGCTATGAACACTGAAGCTTTCTTT.

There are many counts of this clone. The CDR3 spells CASSLPVSEAFF. DNA for the CDR3: TGTGCCAGCAGTTTACCGGTATCTGAAGCTTTCTTT. V and J are TRBV12-3 or TRBV12-4 and TRBJ1-1; D unclear. Trimming removed 2 bases at V and 6 bases at J, with 7 bases between. CDR3 length: 12 amino acids.

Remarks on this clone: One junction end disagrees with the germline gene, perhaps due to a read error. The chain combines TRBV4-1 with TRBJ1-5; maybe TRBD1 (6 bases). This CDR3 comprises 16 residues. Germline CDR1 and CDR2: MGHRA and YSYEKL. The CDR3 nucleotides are TGCGCCAGCAGCCAAGAAGGGGGACGAAGCATTCAGCCCCAGCATTTT. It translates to CASSQEGGRSIQPQHF.

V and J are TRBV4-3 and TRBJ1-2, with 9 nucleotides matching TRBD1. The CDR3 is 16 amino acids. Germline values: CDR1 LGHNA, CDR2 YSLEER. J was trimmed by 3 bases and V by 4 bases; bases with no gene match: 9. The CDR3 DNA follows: TGCGCCAGCAGCCCCGGGACAGGGCAGTCCTACTATGGCTACACCTTC. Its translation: CASSPGTGQSYYGYTF.

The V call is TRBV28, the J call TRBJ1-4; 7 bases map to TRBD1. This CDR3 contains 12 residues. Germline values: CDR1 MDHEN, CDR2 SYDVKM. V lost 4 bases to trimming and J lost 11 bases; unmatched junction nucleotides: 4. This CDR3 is CASSWDRGKLFF. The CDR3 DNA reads TGTGCCAGCAGTTGGGACAGAGGGAAACTGTTTTTT.